This TCR beta chain is from a study of T cell responses to AZD1222 COVID-19 vaccine. Whole-study results and caveats: The study reported that nearly half of spike-specific TCRs target unmutated variant regions. The span of vaccine-associated CD4 TCRs extended across spike, with dominance at 160-218 and 743-854.

The CDR3 extends over 14 amino acids. J gave up 6 bases and V 0 bases, and 2 bases lay outside the gene matches. In germline, CDR1 is SGHTA, CDR2 FQGNSA. Regarding this clone: Its antigen is not known.

Some clones are missing from TCRdb's copy, which holds only in-frame ones; the method was immunoSEQ multiplex PCR. The sample lists about 160,000 clones, 90% to 95% occurring once. The V gene is TRBV7-2, the J gene TRBJ1-5, with 7 bases identical to TRBD1. The material sequenced was peripheral blood, taken on day 0 of AZD1222 vaccination. This sequence was found in an adult in good health. CDR3 protein: CASSLAQGSQPQHF. The CDR3 DNA reads TGTGCCAGCAGCTTAGCACAGGGGAGTCAGCCCCAGCATTTT. Full variable domain (rest looked up from reference TRBV7-2 and TRBJ1-5): GAGVSQSPSNKVTEKGKDVELRCDPISGHTALYWYRQSLGQGLEFLIYFQGNSAPDKSGLPSDRFSAERTGGSVSTLTIQRTQQEDSAVYLCASSLAQGSQPQHFGDGTRLSIL.